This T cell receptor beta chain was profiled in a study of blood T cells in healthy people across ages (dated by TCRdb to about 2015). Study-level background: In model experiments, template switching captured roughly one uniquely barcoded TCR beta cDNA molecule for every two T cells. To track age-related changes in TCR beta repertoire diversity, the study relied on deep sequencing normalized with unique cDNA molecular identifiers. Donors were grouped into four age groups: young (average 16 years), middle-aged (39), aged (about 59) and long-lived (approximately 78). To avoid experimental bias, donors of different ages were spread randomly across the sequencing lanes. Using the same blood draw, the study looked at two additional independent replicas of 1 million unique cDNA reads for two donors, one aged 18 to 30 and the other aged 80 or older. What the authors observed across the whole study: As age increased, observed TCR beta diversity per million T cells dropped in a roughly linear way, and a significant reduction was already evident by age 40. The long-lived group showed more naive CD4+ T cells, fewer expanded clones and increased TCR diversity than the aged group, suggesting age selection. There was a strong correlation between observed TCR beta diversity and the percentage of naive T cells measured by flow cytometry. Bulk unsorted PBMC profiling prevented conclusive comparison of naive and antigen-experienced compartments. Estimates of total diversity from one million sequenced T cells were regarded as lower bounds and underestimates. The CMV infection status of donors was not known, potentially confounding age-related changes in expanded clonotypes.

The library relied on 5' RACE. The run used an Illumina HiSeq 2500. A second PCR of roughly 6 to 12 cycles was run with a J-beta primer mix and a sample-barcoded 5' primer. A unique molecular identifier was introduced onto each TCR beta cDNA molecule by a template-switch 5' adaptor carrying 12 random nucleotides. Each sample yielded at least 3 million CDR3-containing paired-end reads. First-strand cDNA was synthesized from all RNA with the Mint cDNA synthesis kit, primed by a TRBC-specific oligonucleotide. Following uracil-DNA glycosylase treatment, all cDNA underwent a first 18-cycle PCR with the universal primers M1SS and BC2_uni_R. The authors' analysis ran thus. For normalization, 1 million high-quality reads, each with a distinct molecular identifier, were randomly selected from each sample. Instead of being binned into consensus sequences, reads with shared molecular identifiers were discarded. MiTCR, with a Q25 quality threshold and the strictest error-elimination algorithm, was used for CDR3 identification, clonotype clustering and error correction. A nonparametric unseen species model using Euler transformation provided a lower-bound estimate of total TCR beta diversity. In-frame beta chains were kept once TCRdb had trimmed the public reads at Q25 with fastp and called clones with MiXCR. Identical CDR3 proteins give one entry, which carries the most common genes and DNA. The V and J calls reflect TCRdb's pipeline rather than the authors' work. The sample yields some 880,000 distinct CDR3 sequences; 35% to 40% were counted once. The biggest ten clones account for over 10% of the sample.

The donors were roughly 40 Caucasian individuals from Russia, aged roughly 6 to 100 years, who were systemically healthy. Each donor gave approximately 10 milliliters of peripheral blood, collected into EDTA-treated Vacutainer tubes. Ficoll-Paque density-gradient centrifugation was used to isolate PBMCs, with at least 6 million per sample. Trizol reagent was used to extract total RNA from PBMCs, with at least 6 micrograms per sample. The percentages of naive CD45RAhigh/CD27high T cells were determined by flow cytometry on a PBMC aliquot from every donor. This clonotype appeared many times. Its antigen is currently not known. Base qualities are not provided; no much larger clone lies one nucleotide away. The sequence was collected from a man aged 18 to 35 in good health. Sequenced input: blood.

The sequenced DNA: TGCAGTGCTCCGGGGGCAGGGATTACGCAGTATTTT. This translates into CSAPGAGITQYF. Here the chain combines TRBV20-1 and TRBJ2-3; the D gene is tentatively TRBD1 or TRBD2, each matching 6 bases. A distance of 14 bases separates the germline ends of V and J, which lose 5 bases and 8 bases respectively. The germline V gene (reference sequence) specifies DFQATT as CDR1 and SNEGSKA as CDR2. The CDR3 starts with the cysteine, ends with the phenylalanine, and has 12 residues. Only the CDR3 region is kept as DNA, spanning 36 bases read in frame from base 1.